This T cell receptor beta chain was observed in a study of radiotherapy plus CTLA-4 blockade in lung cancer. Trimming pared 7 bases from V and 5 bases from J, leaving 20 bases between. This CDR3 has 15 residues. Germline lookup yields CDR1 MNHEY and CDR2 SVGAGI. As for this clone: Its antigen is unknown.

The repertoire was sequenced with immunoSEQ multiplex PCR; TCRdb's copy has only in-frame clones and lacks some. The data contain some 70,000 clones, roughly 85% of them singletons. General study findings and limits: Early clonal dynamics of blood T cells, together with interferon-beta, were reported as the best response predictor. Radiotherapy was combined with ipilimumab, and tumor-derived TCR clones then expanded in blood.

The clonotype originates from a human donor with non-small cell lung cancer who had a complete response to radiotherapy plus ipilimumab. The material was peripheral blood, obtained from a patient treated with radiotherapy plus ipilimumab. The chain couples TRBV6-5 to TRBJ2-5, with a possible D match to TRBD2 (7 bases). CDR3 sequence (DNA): TGTGCCAGCACCTCGAGGGGGGGACCTGGGGAGACCCAGTACTTC. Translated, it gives CASTSRGGPGETQYF.